The entry that follows covers one T cell receptor beta chain sequence. The repertoire was sequenced with immunoSEQ multiplex PCR; TCRdb's copy has only in-frame clones and lacks some. The table has about 14,000 clones, 60% to 85% seen once. The time point here: after neoadjuvant nivolumab, at surgical resection. Patients had newly diagnosed, untreated stage II-IVA oral cavity squamous cell carcinoma. The sample comes from a study of neoadjuvant anti-PD-1 for oral cavity cancer. For the study at large: Patients mostly received three to four biweekly nivolumab doses at 3 mg/kg before surgery.

V lost 11 bases to trimming and J lost 5 bases, with 9 bases between them. Germline-derived CDR1 and CDR2 are MRHNA and SNTAGT. The CDR3 runs to 11 residues. The input for sequencing was PBMCs, taken after nivolumab (anti-PD-1) treatment. The rearrangement uses TRBV6-4 and TRBJ2-2; D remains ambiguous. The source of this sequence is a person aged 35 to 85 with oral cavity squamous cell carcinoma. DNA for the CDR3: TGTGCCGGGATAGGGACCGGGGAGCTGTTTTTT. Its protein is CAGIGTGELFF.